This entry is about one T cell receptor beta chain. This sample is part of a study of blood T cell repertoires in COVID-19. For the study at large: Samples of COVID-19 (acute and convalescent) were obtained from the United States, Italy and Spain. T cells, B-cell-depleted T cells, or PBMCs supplied cDNA or gDNA.

In the study's own analysis: By means of reference gene primer amplification, nucleated cell counts were estimated. Data came from immunoSEQ multiplex PCR; TCRdb stores just in-frame clones and leaves some out. The V and J calls and clone size were taken over from that table, and D and trimming were inferred from the DNA. The data contain 200,000 to 250,000 clones, about 86% of them seen just once; the ten biggest clones take up about 3%. The sequencing sample was made of peripheral blood. The source of this sequence is a woman aged 25 to 39 who had recovered from COVID-19.

The DNA for the CDR3 is TGTGCCAGCAGTCAAACAGGGAAGGTGACCCAGTACTTC. It specifies CASSQTGKVTQYF. The chain links TRBV5-4 to TRBJ2-5; tentative D call: TRBD1 (6 bases). V was clipped by 5 bases and J by 7 bases, with 15 bases between them. This CDR3 has 13 amino acids. The germline V gene has CDR1 SGHNT and CDR2 YYREEE (reference sequence).